The rows below give T cell receptor beta chains drawn from one sample of a study of T cells in Graves' hyperthyroidism and ophthalmopathy. TCRdb analysed the multiplex PCR reads with MiXCR anew, one entry per CDR3 protein. The sample has 490,000 or so distinct CDR3 sequences; about 16% are singletons. Material for sequencing was blood. The receptors were sampled from a woman in her 30s with Graves' ophthalmopathy. Each CDR3 is given with its conserved first and last residue. D genes are given only for firm matches. Only some rows state a clone size, as once, few, many or a class for expanded clones.

d_gene	len	abundance	v_gene	j_gene	CDR3aa	CDR3nt
NA	13	few	TRBV25-1	TRBJ2-5	CASSEPGKETQYF	TGTGCCAGCAGTGAGCCGGGAAAAGAGACCCAGTACTTC
TRBD2	17	many	TRBV5-1	TRBJ2-1	CASSLVASGSGFNEQFF	TGCGCCAGCAGCTTGGTGGCTAGCGGGAGTGGTTTCAATGAGCAGTTCTTC
NA	15	NA	TRBV7-6	TRBJ1-1	CASSLIAGTNTEAFF	TGTGCCAGCAGCTTAATTGCAGGGACAAACACTGAAGCTTTCTTT
NA	15	NA	TRBV19	TRBJ1-5	CATSNRDTSNQPQHF	TGTGCCACCTCGAACCGGGACACCAGCAATCAGCCCCAGCATTTT
TRBD2	17	NA	TRBV18	TRBJ2-1	CASSPLLSGSAYNEQFF	TGTGCCAGCTCACCTCTCCTTAGCGGGAGTGCCTACAATGAGCAGTTCTTC
NA	15	many	TRBV7-2	TRBJ2-2	CASSLAGLATGELFF	TGTGCCAGCAGCTTAGCGGGTCTCGCCACCGGGGAGCTGTTTTTT
NA	14	NA	TRBV7-9	TRBJ2-7	CASRKIGGTCEQYF	TGTGCCAGCCGCAAGATCGGGGGAACCTGCGAGCAGTACTTC
NA	13	many	TRBV3-1	TRBJ1-1	CASSQGLRAEAFF	TGTGCCAGCAGCCAAGGTCTAAGAGCTGAAGCTTTCTTT
TRBD1	13	NA	TRBV28	TRBJ1-2	CASRPQGTSGYTF	TGTGCCAGCAGACCACAGGGGACCAGTGGCTACACCTTC
TRBD2	15	many	TRBV10-1	TRBJ2-1	CASSESLAGGNEQFF	TGCGCCAGCAGTGAGTCCCTAGCGGGAGGCAATGAGCAGTTCTTC
NA	18	few	TRBV4-2	TRBJ2-1	CASSQDPPLASGSREQFF	TGTGCCAGCAGCCAAGACCCCCCCTTAGCGTCCGGCAGTAGGGAGCAGTTCTTC
NA	13	few	TRBV7-9	TRBJ1-4	CASSSAFNEKLFF	TGTGCCAGCAGCTCAGCGTTTAATGAAAAACTGTTTTTT
NA	12	few	TRBV12-3/TRBV12-4	TRBJ2-7	CASSFGPGEQYF	TGTGCCAGCAGTTTCGGACCCGGCGAGCAGTACTTC
NA	16	many	TRBV5-1	TRBJ2-6	CASSTNLRDGANVLTF	TGCGCCAGCAGCACCAACCTTAGGGATGGGGCCAACGTCCTGACTTTC
NA	14	NA	TRBV10-3	TRBJ1-2	CAISGGSAYYGYTF	TGTGCCATCAGTGGGGGATCTGCGTACTATGGCTACACCTTC
NA	16	many	TRBV12-3/TRBV12-4	TRBJ1-5	CASSLDRGGGNQPQHF	TGTGCCAGCAGTTTAGATCGGGGTGGTGGCAATCAGCCCCAGCATTTT
TRBD2	15	many	TRBV30	TRBJ2-4	CAWSVSGRGENIQYF	TGTGCCTGGAGTGTGAGTGGGCGGGGGGAAAACATTCAGTACTTC
NA	15	NA	TRBV7-2	TRBJ1-6	CATRGGSSYNSPLHF	TGTGCCACCCGGGGGGGCAGCTCCTATAATTCACCCCTCCACTTT
NA	14	few	TRBV19	TRBJ2-1	CASSRGRAYNEQFF	TGTGCCAGTAGTAGGGGGAGAGCTTACAATGAGCAGTTCTTC
NA	13	many	TRBV4-1	TRBJ2-7	CASSQVGPYEQYF	TGCGCCAGCAGCCAAGTAGGCCCGTACGAGCAGTACTTC
NA	19	NA	TRBV6-2/TRBV6-3	TRBJ2-3	CASSYSRAGAGGFTDTQYF	TGTGCCAGCAGTTACTCACGCGCGGGGGCCGGGGGATTCACAGATACGCAGTATTTT
NA	14	many	TRBV10-3	TRBJ2-7	CAISAGARPNEQYF	TGTGCCATCAGTGCGGGGGCTAGGCCTAACGAGCAGTACTTC
TRBD2	17	NA	TRBV9	TRBJ2-3	CASSVVGGRAFADTQYF	TGTGCCAGCAGCGTAGTAGGCGGGAGGGCATTCGCAGATACGCAGTATTTT
TRBD2	15	NA	TRBV27	TRBJ2-1	CASQPGLAGGREQFF	TGTGCCAGCCAGCCCGGACTAGCGGGGGGGAGGGAGCAGTTCTTC
NA	17	many	TRBV4-3	TRBJ1-5	CASSQGLGSVGNQPQHF	TGCGCCAGCAGCCAAGGTCTGGGCTCGGTAGGCAATCAGCCCCAGCATTTT
TRBD1	15	NA	TRBV5-1	TRBJ2-1	CASSLVGTGVDEQFF	TGCGCCAGCAGCTTGGTTGGGACAGGGGTCGATGAGCAGTTCTTC
NA	15	many	TRBV28	TRBJ2-1	CASSFWRDPRNEQFF	TGTGCCAGCAGTTTCTGGCGGGATCCGCGCAATGAGCAGTTCTTC
TRBD2	15	many	TRBV20-1	TRBJ2-3	CILLAGGPGPDTQYF	TGCATCCTCCTAGCGGGAGGGCCGGGCCCAGATACGCAGTATTTT
TRBD1	15	NA	TRBV10-3	TRBJ2-3	CATETGGTGTDTQYF	TGTGCCACGGAGACAGGGGGCACAGGCACAGATACGCAGTATTTT
TRBD2	15	NA	TRBV4-1	TRBJ2-3	CASSRLGGGSVTQYF	TGCGCCAGCAGCCGGCTGGGGGGGGGAAGCGTTACGCAGTATTTT
NA	13	many	TRBV30	TRBJ2-6	CALEVFGANVLTF	TGTGCCTTGGAGGTATTCGGGGCCAACGTCCTGACTTTC